Below are 19 T cell receptor beta chains sequenced from a single sample in a study of blood T cell repertoires in COVID-19. Repertoires were generated with immunoSEQ multiplex PCR, while TCRdb's copy carries only in-frame clones and drops some. The sample includes roughly 480,000 clones, 75% to 90% of them seen just once. The specimen sequenced was peripheral blood. These receptors came from a man in his late teens or twenties with COVID-19, enrolled during active disease.

This clone was counted only a few times. Other DNA sequences within the sample encode an identical CDR3. The chain couples TRBV24-1 to TRBJ2-2; 8 nucleotides line up with TRBD1. V shed 4 bases and J 4 bases; nucleotides not matched to a gene: 4. CDR1 and CDR2 (germline): KGHDR, SFDVKD. The CDR3 is made up of 15 amino acids. The CDR3 loop is CATSDPGQGTGELFF. CDR3 sequence (DNA): TGTGCCACCAGTGACCCCGGACAGGGCACCGGGGAGCTGTTTTTT.

This clone was found a few times. The chain carries TRBV7-3 and TRBJ1-1; D ambiguous. The length of the CDR3 is 13 residues. V was cut by 5 bases and J by 4 bases, with 11 bases left in between. Germline loops: CDR1 SGHTA, CDR2 FQGTGA. CDR3 residues: CASSLTAGTEAFF. In DNA, the CDR3 is TGTGCCAGCAGCCTCACGGCAGGCACTGAAGCTTTCTTT.

The chain combines TRBV29-1 with TRBJ1-2; 8 bases match TRBD1. The CDR3 covers 15 residues. J was trimmed by 7 bases and V by 4 bases; bases with no gene match: 14. In germline, CDR1 is SQVTM, CDR2 ANQGSEA. The CDR3, as DNA: TGCAGCGTTGCGGCGACAGGGGCATTCTTTGGTGGCTACACCTTC. It translates to CSVAATGAFFGGYTF.

This clone is a singleton in its sample. The chain joins TRBV10-2 to TRBJ2-1, with 12 bases that match TRBD2. The CDR3 totals 19 residues. CDR1 is WSHSY, CDR2 SAAADI, per germline. With V trimmed by 0 bases and J by 3 bases, 9 bases remained unmatched. The CDR3 bases are TGCGCCAGCAGTGAGTCGATTTGGACTAGCGGGGCCCACTACAATGAGCAGTTCTTC. This sequence encodes CASSESIWTSGAHYNEQFF.

This rearrangement joins TRBV5-1 to TRBJ1-1; 8 nucleotides match TRBD1. The CDR3 spans 16 residues. CDR1 is SGHRS, CDR2 YFSETQ, per germline. V gave up 0 bases and J gave up 3 bases; unmatched junction bases: 7. The CDR3 loop is CASSLGAGGPHTEAFF. CDR3 bases: TGCGCCAGCAGCTTGGGGGCAGGGGGCCCTCACACTGAAGCTTTCTTT.

The chain carries TRBV12-3 or TRBV12-4 and TRBJ1-3; D remains ambiguous. The CDR3 consists of 11 residues. Trimming cost V 8 bases and J 7 bases, with 9 bases left between them. This CDR3 reads CASRLRNTIYF. Written as DNA, the CDR3 is TGTGCCAGCCGCCTCCGGAACACCATATATTTT.

The chain is built from TRBV6-5 and TRBJ2-3, with D possibly matching TRBD1 (5 bases). Germline CDR1 reads MNHEY; CDR2 reads SVGAGI. The CDR3 is made up of 12 amino acids. V lost 7 bases, J lost 2 bases, and 7 bases lay in between. The chain's CDR3 is CASKGITDTQYF. The CDR3 bases are TGTGCCAGCAAGGGGATCACAGATACGCAGTATTTT.

In this sample, this clone turned up once. V is TRBV12-3 or TRBV12-4 and J is TRBJ1-5; a weak D match, TRBD1 (5 bases). V was cut by 5 bases and J by 4 bases, with 9 bases left in between. There are 13 residues in the CDR3. CDR3 region: CASSAHRNQPQHF. CDR3 DNA sequence: TGTGCCAGCAGTGCCCACAGGAATCAGCCCCAGCATTTT.

This chain uses TRBV19 with TRBJ2-5; TRBD2 is a possible D gene (7 bases). V lost 5 bases and J 1 base, leaving 17 bases between the germline ends. The CDR3 contains 16 residues. Per germline, CDR1 LNHDA and CDR2 SQIVND (reference sequence). In DNA, the CDR3 is TGTGCCAGTAGTGCCGCAGGGGTAGCGGGCCAAGAGACCCAGTACTTC. Residues: CASSAAGVAGQETQYF.

The chain recombines TRBV28 with TRBJ1-2, with D perhaps TRBD1 (6 bases). The V end lost 3 bases, the J end lost 5 bases, and 19 bases lay between the germline ends. The CDR3 spans 16 residues. Germline CDR1 is MDHEN and CDR2 is SYDVKM. Here the CDR3 DNA reads TGTGCCAGCAGTTTGGATCCGGGGGGCAGGGGATATGGCTACACCTTC. Protein product: CASSLDPGGRGYGYTF.

This chain joins TRBV27 and TRBJ2-7, with a weak D call TRBD2 (6 bases). V was cut by 3 bases and J by 0 bases, with 12 bases left in between. CDR1 MNHEY and CDR2 SMNVEV come from the germline V gene (reference sequence). This CDR3 has 15 residues. The CDR3 loop is CASSFWDSSSYEQYF. CDR3 DNA: TGTGCCAGCAGTTTTTGGGACTCGAGCTCCTACGAGCAGTACTTC.

J is TRBJ2-7 and V is TRBV5-4, with TRBD1 matching 9 bases. The CDR3 has 15 amino acids. Germline V CDR1 and CDR2: SGHNT, YYREEE (reference sequence). The ends lost 4 bases at V and 6 bases at J; junction bases unmatched: 11. CDR3 nucleotides: TGTGCCAGCAGCACGACTCCGGGACAGGGATCCGAGCAGTACTTC. This translates into CASSTTPGQGSEQYF.

This chain links TRBV7-9 with TRBJ1-3; possibly TRBD1 for D (6 bases). This CDR3 region has 17 residues. The germline CDR1 and CDR2 sequences are SEHNR and FQNEAQ (reference sequence). V was shortened by 5 bases and J by 0 bases, with 17 bases between the two germline ends. The chain's CDR3 is CASSPLRQAGSGNTIYF. CDR3 coding DNA: TGTGCCAGCAGCCCCTTAAGACAGGCCGGCTCTGGAAACACCATATATTTT. The whole variable domain, filled in from reference TRBV7-9 and TRBJ1-3, reads DTGVSQNPRHKITKRGQNVTFRCDPISEHNRLYWYRQTLGQGPEFLTYFQNEAQLEKSRLLSDRFSAERPKGSFSTLEIQRTEQGDSAMYLCASSPLRQAGSGNTIYFGEGSWLTVV.

This chain connects TRBV6-1 to TRBJ2-7; weak D call: TRBD1 (6 bases). The germline V and J ends were trimmed by 3 bases and 2 bases, with 11 bases remaining between them. Germline V gene lookup returns CDR1 MNHNS and CDR2 SASEGT. The CDR3 runs 14 residues. The CDR3: CASSDPRGPYEQYF. DNA for the CDR3: TGTGCCAGCAGTGATCCCAGGGGACCCTACGAGCAGTACTTC.

V is TRBV11-2 and J is TRBJ2-7; possible D gene TRBD2, 5 bases. CDR1 and CDR2 (germline): SGHAT, FQNNGV. The length of the CDR3 is 15 residues. The germline V and J ends were trimmed by 1 base and 4 bases, with 14 bases remaining between them. The CDR3 region is CASSLASSGLYEQYF. In DNA form, the CDR3 reads TGTGCCAGCAGCTTAGCTAGCTCAGGACTTTACGAGCAGTACTTC. Complete variable domain (other parts from reference TRBV11-2 and TRBJ2-7): EAGVAQSPRYKIIEKRQSVAFWCNPISGHATLYWYQQILGQGPKLLIQFQNNGVVDDSQLPKDRFSAERLKGVDSTLKIQPAKLEDSAVYLCASSLASSGLYEQYFGPGTRLTVT.

V usage is TRBV20-1 and J usage is TRBJ1-1; TRBD1 matches 10 bases. V lost 5 bases and J lost 3; bases outside the gene matches: 6. CDR1 and CDR2 from the germline V gene are DFQATT and SNEGSKA (reference sequence). The CDR3 extends over 14 amino acids. The CDR3 bases are TGCAGTGCTGGTGACAGGGGGCTTGACACTGAAGCTTTCTTT. The encoded protein is CSAGDRGLDTEAFF.

The gene calls are TRBV28 and TRBJ2-1, with D maybe TRBD2 (6 bases). CDR3 size: 12 residues. Germline V lookup: CDR1 MDHEN, CDR2 SYDVKM. Trimming left V 10 bases short and J 9 bases short, with 16 bases between. The CDR3 reads CATGGGTGEQFF. Here the CDR3 DNA reads TGTGCCACTGGCGGCGGGACGGGTGAGCAGTTCTTC.

As for this clone: Additional DNA sequences in this sample encode the identical CDR3. CDR3 in amino acids: CASSLSSYEQYF. The CDR3 DNA is TGTGCCAGCAGCTTGTCGTCCTACGAGCAGTACTTC. The chain has TRBV5-6 and TRBJ2-7; no firm D call. Germline CDR1 is SGHDT and CDR2 is YYEEEE. Trimming pared 1 base from V and 1 base from J, leaving 3 bases between. The CDR3 runs 12 residues.

The chain employs TRBV29-1 and TRBJ2-7; tentative D call: TRBD2 (6 bases). CDR3 length equals 12 residues. Germline CDR1 SQVTM, CDR2 ANQGSEA. V was pared by 7 bases and J by 0 bases, with 10 bases between. The CDR3 nucleotides read TGCAGCGGACGGGGGAGCTCCTACGAGCAGTACTTC. Its protein is CSGRGSSYEQYF.